Reported below is one TCR beta chain. This sample was included in a study of OX40 agonist ivuxolimab in advanced cancers. On the study more broadly: Each patient was given ivuxolimab into a vein every 2 weeks, at 0.01 to 10 mg/kg. Those enrolled were about 82% male, with a mean age of 60 years and ages from roughly 20 to 85.

The germline V gene has CDR1 SEHNR and CDR2 FQNEAQ (reference sequence). With V trimmed by 5 bases and J by 1 base, 5 bases remained unmatched. The CDR3 runs to 15 residues. Assay used: immunoSEQ multiplex PCR; TCRdb lists only in-frame clones, some missing. The top ten hold around 5.8% of the sample, which has 92,000 or so clones, less than 85% seen once. The input for sequencing was CD4+ or CD8+ T cells sorted from blood, taken in a trial of the OX40 agonist ivuxolimab. This sequence originates from an adult with an advanced solid tumor such as melanoma, head and neck, liver or kidney cancer. The rearrangement links TRBV7-9 to TRBJ2-7, with 10 positions matching TRBD1. CDR3 bases: TGTGCCAGCAGCCCCGGACAGGGGGGATCCTACGAGCAGTACTTC. Protein product: CASSPGQGGSYEQYF.